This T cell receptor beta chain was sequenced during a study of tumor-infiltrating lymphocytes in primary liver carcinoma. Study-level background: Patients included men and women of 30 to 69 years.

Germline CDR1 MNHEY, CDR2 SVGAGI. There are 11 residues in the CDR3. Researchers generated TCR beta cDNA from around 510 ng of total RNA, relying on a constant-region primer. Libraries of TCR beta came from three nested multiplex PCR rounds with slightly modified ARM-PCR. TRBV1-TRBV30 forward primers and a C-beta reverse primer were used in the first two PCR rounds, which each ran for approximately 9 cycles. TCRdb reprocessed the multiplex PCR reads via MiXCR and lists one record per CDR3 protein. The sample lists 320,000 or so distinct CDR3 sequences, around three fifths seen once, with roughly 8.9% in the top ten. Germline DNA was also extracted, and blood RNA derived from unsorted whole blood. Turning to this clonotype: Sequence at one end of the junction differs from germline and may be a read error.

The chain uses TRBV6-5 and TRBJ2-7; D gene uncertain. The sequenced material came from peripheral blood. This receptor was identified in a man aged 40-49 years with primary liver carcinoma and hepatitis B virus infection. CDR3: CTSSHGHEQYF. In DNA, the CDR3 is TGTACCAGCAGTCACGGTCACGAGCAGTACTTC.